This T cell receptor beta chain was identified in a study of identical twins. Regarding the study as a whole: With abundant cord blood beta clonotypes, insertions were fewer; memory repertoires showed no such pattern. Researchers reported excess low generation probability among twin-shared out-of-frame alpha sequences. Excess sharing by twins proved weaker in beta out-of-frame sequences.

A word on this clonotype: Its antigen is unidentified.

A single record per CDR3 protein comes from TCRdb applying MiXCR to the 5' RACE reads. The data contain around 290,000 distinct CDR3 sequences, roughly 8.6% of them singletons. J lost 4 bases, V lost 6 bases, and 8 bases had no gene match. Looked up from germline, CDR1 is SEHNR and CDR2 is FQNEAQ (reference sequence). The CDR3 is 16 amino acids. These data were also reused for a study on yellow fever vaccine responses in identical twins. This second study says: Twins' vaccine T cell responses reportedly seemed partly convergent and partly personalized.

The receptor's source is a young woman in good health. J is TRBJ2-5 and V is TRBV7-9; 13 nucleotides match TRBD2. Sequences were obtained from CD8+ T cells sorted from blood. The CDR3 spells CASSWTSGSRRETQYF. The CDR3 coding sequence is TGTGCCAGCAGTTGGACTAGCGGGAGCCGTCGAGAGACCCAGTACTTC.